Listed below are T cell receptor beta chains from one sample, sequenced in a study of T cell repertoires in cytomegalovirus infection. Their antigens are not known. TCRdb ran MiXCR on the reads and lists one entry per CDR3 protein. The data show approximately 270,000 distinct CDR3 sequences, under 25% seen once. Sequences were derived from cultured PBMCs, sampled from culture after CMV antigen stimulation. The receptors shown here come from a human donor in good health (CMV status not recorded). Some clones in this sample may be carry-over from other donors' samples. The CDR3 runs from the conserved cysteine through the conserved F or W. The D gene is left open where the match is weak. Expanded clones are given a class, and other clones once, few, many or no size at all.

j_call v_call clone_size d_call cdr3_nt cdr3_aa
TRBJ2-2 TRBV11-2 NA TRBD2 TGTGCCAGCAGCATGACTAGCGGGAGTGTCGGGGAGCTGTTTTTT CASSMTSGSVGELFF
TRBJ2-1 TRBV27 NA TRBD2 TGTGCCAGCAGTTTAGGGCCCGGGACTAGAGACAATGAGCAGTTCTTC CASSLGPGTRDNEQFF
TRBJ2-1 TRBV5-4 NA NA TGTGCCAGCAGCTTGGATCGGGCCACCTACAATGAGCAGTTCTTC CASSLDRATYNEQFF
TRBJ2-7 TRBV3-1 NA TRBD2 TGTGCCAGCAGCCAAGGACTAGCGGCGGACTACGAGCAGTACTTC CASSQGLAADYEQYF
TRBJ2-2 TRBV24-1 NA NA TGTGCCACCAACGGGGGAACCGGGGAGCTGTTTTTT CATNGGTGELFF
TRBJ2-3 TRBV19 NA TRBD2 TGTGCCAGTGCGCCCATAGGACTAGTGGGCACAGATACGCAGTATTTT CASAPIGLVGTDTQYF
TRBJ2-7 TRBV10-3 once TRBD2 TGTGCCATCAGTGACCCAGGCGTGGGGACTAGCTTCTACGAGCAGTACTTC CAISDPGVGTSFYEQYF
TRBJ2-3 TRBV4-1 few NA TGCGCCAGCAGCCAAGATGAAGGGGGAAAGAGGGATACGCAGTATTTT CASSQDEGGKRDTQYF
TRBJ2-2 TRBV12-5 NA NA TGTGCTAGTGCCTCAAGCGGGTTCTACACCGGGGAGCTGTTTTTT CASASSGFYTGELFF
TRBJ2-7 TRBV7-2 many TRBD1 TGTGCCAGCAGCCCCGACAGGGGCGGGGAGCAGTACTTC CASSPDRGGEQYF
TRBJ2-4 TRBV20-1 NA TRBD2 TGCAGTGCTAGAGAAACTAGCGGGGGGGACCTTCAGTACTTC CSARETSGGDLQYF
TRBJ1-5 TRBV7-6 NA NA TGTGCCAGCAGTTTAGGGGCGGTCGATAGCAATCAGCCCCAGCATTTT CASSLGAVDSNQPQHF
TRBJ2-3 TRBV4-2 NA TRBD2 TGTGCCAGCAGCCAAGGAAGGGGACTAGCGGGGGGCTACACAGATACGCAGTATTTT CASSQGRGLAGGYTDTQYF
TRBJ2-1 TRBV5-4 many TRBD2 TGTGCCAGCAGCCCGCAAGGGACTAAGCAGTTCTTC CASSPQGTKQFF
TRBJ2-2 TRBV27 NA NA TGTGCCAGCAGAAAAGACAGTCTCGGCACCGGGGAGCTGTTTTTT CASRKDSLGTGELFF
TRBJ2-3 TRBV7-2 many TRBD1 TGTGCCAGCAGCTTAGGACAGGGAAGGTTCACAGATACGCAGTATTTT CASSLGQGRFTDTQYF
TRBJ1-1 TRBV7-2 NA NA TGTGCCAGCAGCTTCACGATGTGGGGCGGTAACACTGAAGCTTTCTTT CASSFTMWGGNTEAFF
TRBJ2-6 TRBV7-8 NA NA TGTGCCAGCAGCTTAGAAGGTTACTCTGGGGCCAACGTCCTGACTTTC CASSLEGYSGANVLTF
TRBJ1-4 TRBV11-3 NA TRBD1 TGTGCCAGCAGCGCACAGGGGGGGAGTAATGAAAAACTGTTTTTT CASSAQGGSNEKLFF
TRBJ1-6 TRBV25-1 NA NA TGTGCCAGCAGTGAATCCCTCGGTACTAATTCACCCCTCCACTTT CASSESLGTNSPLHF
TRBJ1-5 TRBV7-9 NA NA TGTGCCAGCAGCTTAGCCGGAGGCCCATATAGCAATCAGCCCCAGCATTTT CASSLAGGPYSNQPQHF
TRBJ2-7 TRBV10-3 many TRBD2 TGTGCCATCAGTGGGGGGTTAGCGGGAGAGGACGAGCAGTACTTC CAISGGLAGEDEQYF
TRBJ2-1 TRBV5-4 few TRBD2 TGTGCCAGCAGCTTGGCCCCGACTAGCGGGAGGGCCATCCGGTTCTTC CASSLAPTSGRAIRFF
TRBJ2-3 TRBV7-2 many TRBD2 TGTGCCAGCACATTAGCGGGGAACACAGATACGCAGTATTTT CASTLAGNTDTQYF
TRBJ2-3 TRBV6-4 many NA TGTGCCAGCAGTGACACGCGACTAGCAGATACGCAGTATTTT CASSDTRLADTQYF
TRBJ2-4 TRBV29-1 NA TRBD2 TGCAGCGTTGCTTTACTTGCTAGCGGGAGGGGCAAAAACATTCAGTACTTC CSVALLASGRGKNIQYF
TRBJ2-1 TRBV19 NA TRBD1 TGTGCCAGTAAAAACAGGGGTATAGGAAATGAGCAGTTCTTC CASKNRGIGNEQFF
TRBJ2-7 TRBV12-3/TRBV12-4 NA NA TGTGCCAGCATGTGGGGGCTTGGAGGCTACGAGCAGTACTTC CASMWGLGGYEQYF
TRBJ1-1 TRBV29-1 few TRBD1 TGCAGCGTTGCCGAAACAGGGGGCTCTGAAGCTTTCTTT CSVAETGGSEAFF
TRBJ2-1 TRBV7-6 many TRBD2 TGTGCCAGCAGCTCAGCCCTGACTAGCGGGAGGCCCTACAATGAGCAGTTCTTC CASSSALTSGRPYNEQFF
TRBJ2-3 TRBV7-2 many NA TGTGCCAGCAGCTTATGGGGGCGGGACGCAGATACGCAGTATTTT CASSLWGRDADTQYF
TRBJ1-1 TRBV7-8 many NA TGTGCCAGCAGCTTATCGATCGATGGTGAAGCTTTCTTT CASSLSIDGEAFF
TRBJ2-7 TRBV4-3 NA NA TGCGCCAGCAGCCTCGGTCGGGCTTACTACGAGCAGTACTTC CASSLGRAYYEQYF
TRBJ1-1 TRBV2 many NA TGTGCCAGCAGTGGGCAGGGGCAGACCACTGAAGCTTTCTTT CASSGQGQTTEAFF
TRBJ2-3 TRBV20-1 many TRBD2 TGCAGTGCTAGAGGCATTACTAGCGGGGATCTTACAGATACGCAGTATTTT CSARGITSGDLTDTQYF
TRBJ1-5 TRBV15 NA NA TGTGCCACCAGCAGATTCAATCAGCCCCAGCATTTT CATSRFNQPQHF
TRBJ2-5 TRBV11-2 NA NA TGTGCCAGCAGCTTAGTGACGGACCAAGAGACCCAGTACTTC CASSLVTDQETQYF
TRBJ1-6 TRBV7-9 many TRBD1 TGTGCCAGCGGCACAGGGGATAATTCACCCCTCCACTTT CASGTGDNSPLHF
TRBJ2-1 TRBV7-2 few NA TGTGCCAGCAGCTTCGCGGGACACAATGAGCAGTTCTTC CASSFAGHNEQFF
TRBJ2-7 TRBV19 NA NA TGTGCCAGTAGTTCCGGGACGGACTGGAGTGAGCAGTACTTC CASSSGTDWSEQYF
TRBJ2-7 TRBV29-1 NA TRBD1 TGCAGCGTACCCACAGGGGGCGCGTTTTACGAGCAGTACTTC CSVPTGGAFYEQYF